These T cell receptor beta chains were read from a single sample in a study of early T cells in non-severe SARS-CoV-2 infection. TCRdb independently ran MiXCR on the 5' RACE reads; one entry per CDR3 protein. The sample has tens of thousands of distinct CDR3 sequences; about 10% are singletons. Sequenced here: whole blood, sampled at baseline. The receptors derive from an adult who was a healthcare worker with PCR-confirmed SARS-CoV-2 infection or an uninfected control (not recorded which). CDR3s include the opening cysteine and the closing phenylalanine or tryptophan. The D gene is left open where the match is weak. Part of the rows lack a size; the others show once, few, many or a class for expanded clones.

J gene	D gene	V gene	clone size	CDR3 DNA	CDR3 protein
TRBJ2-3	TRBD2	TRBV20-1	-	TGCAGTGCTAGAGGGGGGACTAGAAACACAGATACGCAGTATTTT	CSARGGTRNTDTQYF
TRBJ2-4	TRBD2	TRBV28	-	TGTGCCAGCAGGGGAGGGCCGGCCAAAAACATTCAGTACTTC	CASRGGPAKNIQYF
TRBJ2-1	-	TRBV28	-	TGTGCCAGCAGTGAGATAGCGGCAGCCTACAATGAGCAGTTCTTC	CASSEIAAAYNEQFF
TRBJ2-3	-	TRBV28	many	TGTGCCAGCAACGAGGGGGACTTAGAGGCAGATACGCAGTATTTT	CASNEGDLEADTQYF
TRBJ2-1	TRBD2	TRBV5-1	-	TGCGCCAGCAGCCCCGCCGGGACTAGCGGGAGAAAGCAGTTCTTC	CASSPAGTSGRKQFF
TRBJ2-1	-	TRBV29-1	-	TGCAGCTCGGGGGCGGTGAACCGCAATGAGCAGTTCTTC	CSSGAVNRNEQFF
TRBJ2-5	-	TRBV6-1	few	TGTGCCAGCAGTGTAGTTGGCGCACTCCAAGAGACCCAGTACTTC	CASSVVGALQETQYF
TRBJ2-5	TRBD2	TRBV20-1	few	TGCAGTGGGCGGGAGTCAGAGACCCAGTACTTC	CSGRESETQYF
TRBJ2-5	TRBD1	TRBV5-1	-	TGCGCCAGCAGCTTGACAGGGGGCTCTTTCCAAGAGACCCAGTACTTC	CASSLTGGSFQETQYF
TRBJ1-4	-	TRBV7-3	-	TGTGCCAGCAGCTTGGGCCCCAGGGAGAGTGGTGAAAAACTGTTTTTT	CASSLGPRESGEKLFF
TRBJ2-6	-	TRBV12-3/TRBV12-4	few	TGTGCCAGCAGTTCCCCAAAACGAGGGTTACTAGGGGCCAACGTCCTGACTTTC	CASSSPKRGLLGANVLTF